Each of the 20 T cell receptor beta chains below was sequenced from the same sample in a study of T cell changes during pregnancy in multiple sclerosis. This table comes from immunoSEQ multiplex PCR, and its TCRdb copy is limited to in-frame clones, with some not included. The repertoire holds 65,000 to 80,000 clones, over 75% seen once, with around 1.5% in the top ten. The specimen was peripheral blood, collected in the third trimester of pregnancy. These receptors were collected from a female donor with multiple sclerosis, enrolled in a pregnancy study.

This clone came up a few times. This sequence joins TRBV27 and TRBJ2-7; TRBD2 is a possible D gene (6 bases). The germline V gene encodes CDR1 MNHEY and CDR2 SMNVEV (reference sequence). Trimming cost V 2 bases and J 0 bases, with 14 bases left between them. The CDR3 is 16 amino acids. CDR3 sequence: CASSLGAGLSSYEQYF. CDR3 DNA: TGTGCCAGCAGTTTAGGGGCGGGGCTTAGCTCCTACGAGCAGTACTTC.

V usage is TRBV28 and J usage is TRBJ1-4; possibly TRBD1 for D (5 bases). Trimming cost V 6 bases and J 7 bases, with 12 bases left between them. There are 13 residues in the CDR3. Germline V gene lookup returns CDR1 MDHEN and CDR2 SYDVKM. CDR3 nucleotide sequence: TGTGCCAGCAGGTCGGGGGTGGGTGAAAAACTGTTTTTT. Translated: CASRSGVGEKLFF.

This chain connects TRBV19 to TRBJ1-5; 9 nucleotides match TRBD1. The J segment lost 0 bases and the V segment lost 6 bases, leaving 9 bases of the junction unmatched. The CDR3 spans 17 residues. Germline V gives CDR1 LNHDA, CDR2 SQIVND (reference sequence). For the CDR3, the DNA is TGTGCCAGTAGACAGGGGGCCTCGTATCATAGCAATCAGCCCCAGCATTTT. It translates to CASRQGASYHSNQPQHF.

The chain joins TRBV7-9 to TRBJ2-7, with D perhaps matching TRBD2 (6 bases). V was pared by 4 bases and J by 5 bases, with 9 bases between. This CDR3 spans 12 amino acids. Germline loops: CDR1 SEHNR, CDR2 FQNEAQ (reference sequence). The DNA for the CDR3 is TGTGCCAGCAGCTCCCGGGAGAACGAGCAGTACTTC. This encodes CASSSRENEQYF.

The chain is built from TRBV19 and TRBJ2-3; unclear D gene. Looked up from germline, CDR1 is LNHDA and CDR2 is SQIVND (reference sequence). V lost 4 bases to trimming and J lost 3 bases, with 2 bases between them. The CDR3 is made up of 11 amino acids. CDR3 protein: CASSTTDTQYF. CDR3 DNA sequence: TGTGCCAGTAGTACGACAGATACGCAGTATTTT.

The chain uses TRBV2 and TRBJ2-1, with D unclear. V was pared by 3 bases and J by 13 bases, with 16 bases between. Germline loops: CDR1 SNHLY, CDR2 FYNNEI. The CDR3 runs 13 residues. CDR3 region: CASSDQQPNEQFF. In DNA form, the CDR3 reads TGTGCCAGCAGTGACCAACAGCCTAACGAACAGTTCTTC.

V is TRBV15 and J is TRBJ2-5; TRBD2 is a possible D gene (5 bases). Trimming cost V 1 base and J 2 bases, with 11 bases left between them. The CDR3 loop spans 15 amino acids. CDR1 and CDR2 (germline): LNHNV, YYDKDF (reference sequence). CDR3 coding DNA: TGTGCCACCAGCAGAGCGGGAACGCCTCAAGAGACCCAGTACTTC. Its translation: CATSRAGTPQETQYF. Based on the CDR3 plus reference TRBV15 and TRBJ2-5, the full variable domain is DAMVIQNPRYQVTQFGKPVTLSCSQTLNHNVMYWYQQKSSQAPKLLFHYYDKDFNNEADTPDNFQSRRPNTSFCFLDIRSPGLGDTAMYLCATSRAGTPQETQYFGPGTRLLVL.

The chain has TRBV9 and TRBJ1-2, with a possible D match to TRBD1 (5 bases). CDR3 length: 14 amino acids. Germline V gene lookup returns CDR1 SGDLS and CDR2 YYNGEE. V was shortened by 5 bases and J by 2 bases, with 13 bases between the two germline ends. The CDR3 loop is CASSISAGNYGYTF. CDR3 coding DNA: TGTGCCAGCAGTATCAGCGCAGGGAACTATGGCTACACCTTC.

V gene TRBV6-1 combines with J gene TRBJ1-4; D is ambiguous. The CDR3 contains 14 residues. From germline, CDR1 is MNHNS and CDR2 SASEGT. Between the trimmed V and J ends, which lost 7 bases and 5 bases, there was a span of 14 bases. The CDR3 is CASTEREDNEKLFF. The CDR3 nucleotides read TGTGCCAGCACCGAGCGGGAGGACAATGAAAAACTGTTTTTT.

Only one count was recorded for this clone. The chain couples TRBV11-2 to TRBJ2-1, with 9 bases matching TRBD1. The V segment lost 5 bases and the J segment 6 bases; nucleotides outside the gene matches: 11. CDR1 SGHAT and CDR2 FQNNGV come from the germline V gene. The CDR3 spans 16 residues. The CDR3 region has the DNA TGTGCCAGCAGCCCACGTCCCGGGACAGGGACCAATGAGCAGTTCTTC. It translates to CASSPRPGTGTNEQFF.

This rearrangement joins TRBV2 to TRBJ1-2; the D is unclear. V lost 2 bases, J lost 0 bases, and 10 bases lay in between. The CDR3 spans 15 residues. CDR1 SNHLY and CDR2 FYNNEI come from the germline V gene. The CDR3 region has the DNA TGTGCCAGCAGTGAACGTACTGGTTCTAACTATGGCTACACCTTC. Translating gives CASSERTGSNYGYTF.

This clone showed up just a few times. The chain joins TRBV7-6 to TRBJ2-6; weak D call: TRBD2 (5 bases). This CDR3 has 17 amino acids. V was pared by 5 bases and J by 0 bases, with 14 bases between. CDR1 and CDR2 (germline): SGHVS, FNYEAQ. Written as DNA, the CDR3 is TGTGCCAGCAGCCCCGCGGCAGGACTCTCTGGGGCCAACGTCCTGACTTTC. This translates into CASSPAAGLSGANVLTF.

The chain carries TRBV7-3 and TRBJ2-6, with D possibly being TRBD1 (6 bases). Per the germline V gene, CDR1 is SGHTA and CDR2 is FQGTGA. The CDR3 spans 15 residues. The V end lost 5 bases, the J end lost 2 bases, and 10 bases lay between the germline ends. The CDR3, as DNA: TGTGCCAGCAGCCCGGGGACAACTGGGGCCAACGTCCTGACTTTC. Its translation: CASSPGTTGANVLTF.

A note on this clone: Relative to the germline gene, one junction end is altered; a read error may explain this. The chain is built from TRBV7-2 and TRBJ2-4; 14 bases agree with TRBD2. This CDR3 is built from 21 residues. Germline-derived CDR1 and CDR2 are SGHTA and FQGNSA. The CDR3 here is CASSLARQKTSGRALSDIQYF. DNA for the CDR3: TGTGCCAGCAGCCTAGCGAGACAAAAGACTAGCGGGAGGGCCCTCAGCGACATTCAGTACTTC.

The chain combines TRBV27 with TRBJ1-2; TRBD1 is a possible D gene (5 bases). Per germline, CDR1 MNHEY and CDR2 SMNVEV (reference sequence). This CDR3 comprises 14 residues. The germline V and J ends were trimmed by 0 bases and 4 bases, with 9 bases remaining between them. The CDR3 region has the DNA TGTGCCAGCAGTTTATCGCAGGGTGGCTATGGCTACACCTTC. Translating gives CASSLSQGGYGYTF.

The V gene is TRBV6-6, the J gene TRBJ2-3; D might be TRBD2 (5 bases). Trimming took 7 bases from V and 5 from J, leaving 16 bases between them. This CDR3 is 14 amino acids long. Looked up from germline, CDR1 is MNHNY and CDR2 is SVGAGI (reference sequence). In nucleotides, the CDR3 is TGTGCCAGCACCCCCGGACCGCGGGTAGATACGCAGTATTTT. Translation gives CASTPGPRVDTQYF.

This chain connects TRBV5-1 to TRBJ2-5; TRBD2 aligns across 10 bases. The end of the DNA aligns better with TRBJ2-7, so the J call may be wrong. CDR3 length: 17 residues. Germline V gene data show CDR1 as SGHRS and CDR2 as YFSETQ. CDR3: CASSLVLAGRSSYEQYF. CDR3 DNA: TGCGCCAGCAGCTTGGTACTAGCGGGACGCAGCTCCTACGAGCAGTACTTC.

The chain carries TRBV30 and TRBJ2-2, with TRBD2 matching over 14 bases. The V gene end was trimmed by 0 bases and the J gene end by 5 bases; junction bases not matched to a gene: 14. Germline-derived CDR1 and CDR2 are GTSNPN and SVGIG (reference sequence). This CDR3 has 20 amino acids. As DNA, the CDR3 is TGTGCCTGGAGTGTCACCAGGACTAGCGGGGGGCTACAAGGAACCGGGGAGCTGTTTTTT. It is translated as CAWSVTRTSGGLQGTGELFF.

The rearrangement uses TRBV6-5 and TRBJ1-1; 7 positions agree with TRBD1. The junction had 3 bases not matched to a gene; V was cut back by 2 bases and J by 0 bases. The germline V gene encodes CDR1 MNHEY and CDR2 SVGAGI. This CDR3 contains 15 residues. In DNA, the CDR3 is TGTGCCAGCAGTTACGGGACAGACATGAACACTGAAGCTTTCTTT. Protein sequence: CASSYGTDMNTEAFF.

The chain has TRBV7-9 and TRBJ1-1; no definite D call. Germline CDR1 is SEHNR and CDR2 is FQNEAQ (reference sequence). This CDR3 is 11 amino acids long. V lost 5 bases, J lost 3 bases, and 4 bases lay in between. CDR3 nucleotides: TGTGCCAGCAGCGCGGACACTGAAGCTTTCTTT. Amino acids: CASSADTEAFF.